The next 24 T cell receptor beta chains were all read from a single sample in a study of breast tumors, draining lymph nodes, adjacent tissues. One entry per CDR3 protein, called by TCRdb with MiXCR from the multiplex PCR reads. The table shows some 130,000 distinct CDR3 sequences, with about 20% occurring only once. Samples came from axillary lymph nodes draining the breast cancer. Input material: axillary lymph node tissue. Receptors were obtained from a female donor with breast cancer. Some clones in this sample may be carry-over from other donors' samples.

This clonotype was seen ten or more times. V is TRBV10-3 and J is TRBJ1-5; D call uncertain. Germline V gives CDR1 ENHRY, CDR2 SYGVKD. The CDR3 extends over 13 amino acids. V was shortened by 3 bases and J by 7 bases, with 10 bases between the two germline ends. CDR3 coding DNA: TGTGCCATCAGTGATTCTACAGAGCAGCCCCAGCATTTT. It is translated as CAISDSTEQPQHF.

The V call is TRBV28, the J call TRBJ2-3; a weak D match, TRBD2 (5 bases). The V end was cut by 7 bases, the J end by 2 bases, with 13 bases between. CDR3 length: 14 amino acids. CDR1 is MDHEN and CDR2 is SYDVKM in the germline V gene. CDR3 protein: CASTTAAPTDTQYF. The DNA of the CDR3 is TGTGCCAGCACCACAGCGGCACCCACAGATACGCAGTATTTT.

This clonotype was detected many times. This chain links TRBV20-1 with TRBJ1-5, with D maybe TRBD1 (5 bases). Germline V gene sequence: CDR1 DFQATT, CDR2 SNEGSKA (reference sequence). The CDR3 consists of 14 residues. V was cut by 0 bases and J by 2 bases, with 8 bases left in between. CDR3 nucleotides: TGCAGTGCTAGAGAGGGGCAGGGCAATCAGCCCCAGCATTTT. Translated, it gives CSAREGQGNQPQHF.

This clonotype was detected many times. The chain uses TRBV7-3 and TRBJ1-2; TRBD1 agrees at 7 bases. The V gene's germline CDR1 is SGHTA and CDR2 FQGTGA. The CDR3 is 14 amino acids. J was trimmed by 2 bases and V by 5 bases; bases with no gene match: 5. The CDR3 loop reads CASSTGATNYGYTF. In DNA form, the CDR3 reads TGTGCCAGCAGCACAGGGGCGACGAACTATGGCTACACCTTC. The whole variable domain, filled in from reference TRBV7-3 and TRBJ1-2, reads GAGVSQTPSNKVTEKGKYVELRCDPISGHTALYWYRQSLGQGPEFLIYFQGTGAADDSGLPNDRFFAVRPEGSVSTLKIQRTERGDSAVYLCASSTGATNYGYTFGSGTRLTVV.

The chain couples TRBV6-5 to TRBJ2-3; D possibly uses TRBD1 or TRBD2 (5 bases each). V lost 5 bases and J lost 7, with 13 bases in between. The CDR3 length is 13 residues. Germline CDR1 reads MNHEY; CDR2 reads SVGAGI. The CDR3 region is CASSPGAANTQYF. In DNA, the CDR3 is TGTGCCAGCAGTCCCGGGGCAGCAAATACGCAGTATTTT.

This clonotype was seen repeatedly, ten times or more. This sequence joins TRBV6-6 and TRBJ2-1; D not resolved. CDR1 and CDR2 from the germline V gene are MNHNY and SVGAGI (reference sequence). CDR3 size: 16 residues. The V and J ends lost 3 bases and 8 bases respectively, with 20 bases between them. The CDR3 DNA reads TGTGCCAGCAGTTATAGGGTCCACTCTAAACGGGATGAGCAGTTCTTC. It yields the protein CASSYRVHSKRDEQFF.

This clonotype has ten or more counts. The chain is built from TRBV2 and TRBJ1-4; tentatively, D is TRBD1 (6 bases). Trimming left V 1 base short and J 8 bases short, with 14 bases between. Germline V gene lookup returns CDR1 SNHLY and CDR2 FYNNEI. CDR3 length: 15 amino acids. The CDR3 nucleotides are TGTGCCAGCAGTGAAGAGGGGGGGGCATGGGAAAAACTGTTTTTT. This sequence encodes CASSEEGGAWEKLFF.

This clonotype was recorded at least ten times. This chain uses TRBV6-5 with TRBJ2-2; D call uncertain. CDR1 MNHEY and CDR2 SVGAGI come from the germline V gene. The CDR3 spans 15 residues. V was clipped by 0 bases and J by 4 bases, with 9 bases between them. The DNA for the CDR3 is TGTGCCAGCAGTTACTCCATCTTGGGCACCGGGGAGCTGTTTTTT. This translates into CASSYSILGTGELFF.

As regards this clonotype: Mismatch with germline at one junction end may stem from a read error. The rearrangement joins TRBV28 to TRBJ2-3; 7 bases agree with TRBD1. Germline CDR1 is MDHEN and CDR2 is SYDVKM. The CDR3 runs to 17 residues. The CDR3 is CASSQRYHLTGADTQDF. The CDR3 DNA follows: TGTGCCAGCAGTCAGCGATACCACCTCACAGGGGCGGATACGCAGGATTTT.

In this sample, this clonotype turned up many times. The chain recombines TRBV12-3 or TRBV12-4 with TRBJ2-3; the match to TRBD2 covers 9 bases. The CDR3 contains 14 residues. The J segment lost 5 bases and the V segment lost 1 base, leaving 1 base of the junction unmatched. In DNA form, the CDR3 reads TGTGCCAGCAGTTTAGGCGGGAGGGGAGATACGCAGTATTTT. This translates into CASSLGGRGDTQYF.

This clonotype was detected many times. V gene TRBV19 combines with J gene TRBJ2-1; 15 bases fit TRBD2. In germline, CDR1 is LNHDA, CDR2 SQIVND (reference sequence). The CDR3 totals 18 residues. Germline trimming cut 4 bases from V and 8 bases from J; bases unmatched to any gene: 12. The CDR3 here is CASSTKPGLAGGGDEQFF. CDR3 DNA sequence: TGTGCCAGTAGTACCAAACCGGGACTAGCGGGAGGAGGCGATGAGCAGTTCTTC.

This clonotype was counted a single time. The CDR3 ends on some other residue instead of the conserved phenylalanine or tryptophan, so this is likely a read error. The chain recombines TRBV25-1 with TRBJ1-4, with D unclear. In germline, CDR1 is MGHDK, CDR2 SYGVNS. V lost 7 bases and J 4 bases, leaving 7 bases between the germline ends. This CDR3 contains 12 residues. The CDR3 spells CASTTGNEKLFL. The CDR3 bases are TGTGCCAGCACTACGGGTAATGAAAAACTGTTTCTT.

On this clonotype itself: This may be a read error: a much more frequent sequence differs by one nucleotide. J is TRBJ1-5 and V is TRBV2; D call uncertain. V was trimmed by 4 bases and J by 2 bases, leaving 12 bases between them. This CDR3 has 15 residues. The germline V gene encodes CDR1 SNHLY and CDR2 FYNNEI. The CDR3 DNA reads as TGTGCCAGCAGTGGGAGAGGGAATGGCAATCAGCCCCAGCATTTT. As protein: CASSGRGNGNQPQHF.

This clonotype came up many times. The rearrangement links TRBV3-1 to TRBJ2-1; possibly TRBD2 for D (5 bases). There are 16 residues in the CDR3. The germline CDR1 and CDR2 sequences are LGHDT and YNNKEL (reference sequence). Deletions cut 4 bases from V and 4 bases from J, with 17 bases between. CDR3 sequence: CASSPLEASTYNEQFF. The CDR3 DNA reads TGTGCCAGCAGCCCCTTGGAGGCCTCGACGTACAATGAGCAGTTCTTC.

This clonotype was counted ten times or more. The CDR3 reads CASAIHVQETQYF. DNA of the CDR3: TGTGCCAGCGCGATCCATGTCCAAGAGACCCAGTACTTC. The chain is built from TRBV2 and TRBJ2-5, with unresolved D. The germline V gene encodes CDR1 SNHLY and CDR2 FYNNEI. Trimming shortened V by 8 bases and J by 1 base, and 11 bases separated the two germline ends. The CDR3 is 13 residues long. Drawing the rest from reference TRBV2 and TRBJ2-5, the complete variable domain is EPEVTQTPSHQVTQMGQEVILRCVPISNHLYFYWYRQILGQKVEFLVSFYNNEISEKSEIFDDQFSVERPDGSNFTLKIRSTKLEDSAMYFCASAIHVQETQYFGPGTRLLVL.

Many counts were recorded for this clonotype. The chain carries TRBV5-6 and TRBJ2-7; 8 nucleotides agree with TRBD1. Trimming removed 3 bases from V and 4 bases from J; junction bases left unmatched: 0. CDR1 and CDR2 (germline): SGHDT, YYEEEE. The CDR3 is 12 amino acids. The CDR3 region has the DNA TGTGCCAGCAGCTGGACAGGGTACGAGCAGTACTTC. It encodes CASSWTGYEQYF.

CDR3 coding DNA: TGTGCCAGTAGTGTCCTAGCGGGTTCCCACAATGAGCAGTTCTTC. Protein product: CASSVLAGSHNEQFF. The chain combines TRBV19 with TRBJ2-1; TRBD2 matches at 8 bases. The CDR3 covers 15 residues. V lost 5 bases, J lost 5 bases, and 8 bases stayed unmatched. The germline gives CDR1 LNHDA, CDR2 SQIVND (reference sequence).

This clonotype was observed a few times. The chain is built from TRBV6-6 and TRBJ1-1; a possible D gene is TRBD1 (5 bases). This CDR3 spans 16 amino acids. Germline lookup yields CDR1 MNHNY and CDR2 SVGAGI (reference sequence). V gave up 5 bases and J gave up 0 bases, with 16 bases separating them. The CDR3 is CASSPRGRALNTEAFF. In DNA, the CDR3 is TGTGCCAGCAGTCCCCGGGGCAGAGCCTTGAACACTGAAGCTTTCTTT.

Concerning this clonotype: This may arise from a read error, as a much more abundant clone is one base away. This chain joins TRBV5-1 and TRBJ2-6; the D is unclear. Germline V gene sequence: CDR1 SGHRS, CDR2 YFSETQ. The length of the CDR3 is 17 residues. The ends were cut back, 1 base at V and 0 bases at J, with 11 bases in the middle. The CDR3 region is CASSLSASYSGANVLTF. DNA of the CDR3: TGCGCCAGCAGCTTGAGTGCCAGTTACTCTGGGGCCAACGTCCTGACTTTC. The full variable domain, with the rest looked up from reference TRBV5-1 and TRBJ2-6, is KAGVTQTPRYLIKTRGQQVTLSCSPISGHRSVSWYQQTPGQGLQFLFEYFSETQRNKGNFPGRFSGRQFSNSRSEMNVSTLELGDSALYLCASSLSASYSGANVLTFGAGSRLTVL.

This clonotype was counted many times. CDR3 sequence (DNA): TGTGCCAGCTTGGACCATAAGCGGCCTATGGCTACAGATACGCAGTATTTT. Protein sequence: CASLDHKRPMATDTQYF. The V call is TRBV7-3, the J call TRBJ2-3; TRBD2 is a possible D gene (5 bases). The CDR3 has 17 residues. Trimming removed 8 bases from V and 3 bases from J, with 24 bases in between. Germline-derived CDR1 and CDR2 are SGHTA and FQGTGA.

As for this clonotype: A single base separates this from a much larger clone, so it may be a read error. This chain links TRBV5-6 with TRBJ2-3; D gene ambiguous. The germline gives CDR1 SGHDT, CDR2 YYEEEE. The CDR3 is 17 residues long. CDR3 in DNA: TGTGCCAGCCGCTTGGCTGACCGAATGGTGTGGAAAGTTACGCAGTATTTT. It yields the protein CASRLADRMVWKVTQYF.

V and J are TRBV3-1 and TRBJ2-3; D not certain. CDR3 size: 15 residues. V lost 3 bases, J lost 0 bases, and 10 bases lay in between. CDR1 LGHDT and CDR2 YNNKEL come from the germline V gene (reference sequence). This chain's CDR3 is CASSHRPVSTDTQYF. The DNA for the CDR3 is TGTGCCAGCAGCCACCGGCCGGTCAGCACAGATACGCAGTATTTT.

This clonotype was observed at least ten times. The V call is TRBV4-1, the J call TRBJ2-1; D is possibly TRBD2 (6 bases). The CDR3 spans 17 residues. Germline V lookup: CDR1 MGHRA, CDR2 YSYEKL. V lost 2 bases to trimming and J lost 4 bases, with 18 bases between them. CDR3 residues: CASSQSSGSLGYNEQFF. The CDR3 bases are TGCGCCAGCAGCCAATCTTCCGGGAGCCTAGGATACAATGAGCAGTTCTTC.

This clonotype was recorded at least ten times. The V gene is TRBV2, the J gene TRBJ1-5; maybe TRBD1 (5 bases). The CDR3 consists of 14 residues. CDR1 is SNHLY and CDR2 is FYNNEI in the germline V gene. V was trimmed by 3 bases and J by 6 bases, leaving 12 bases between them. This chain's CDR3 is CASSDGGGGQPQHF. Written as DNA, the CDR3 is TGTGCCAGCAGTGATGGGGGGGGTGGTCAGCCCCAGCATTTT. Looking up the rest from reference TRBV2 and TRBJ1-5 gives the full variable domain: EPEVTQTPSHQVTQMGQEVILRCVPISNHLYFYWYRQILGQKVEFLVSFYNNEISEKSEIFDDQFSVERPDGSNFTLKIRSTKLEDSAMYFCASSDGGGGQPQHFGDGTRLSIL.